A single TCR beta chain is shown here with its context. This clonotype was counted at least ten times. The target of this receptor is not known. Nothing much larger sits one base from this clone, and base qualities are not available. The data are from a study of low-dose radiotherapy and immunotherapy resistance in tumors (dated by TCRdb to between 2021 and 2024). Describing the broader study: In Cohort 1, each fraction delivered 0.5 Gy every 2 weeks, and the prescribed total PTV dose was 6.5 Gy. For Cohort 2, the dose was 1 Gy per fraction given every two weeks, adding up to 13 Gy in total across 26 weeks. Nivolumab and ipilimumab were both given intravenously, with nivolumab at a 240 mg flat dose every two weeks and ipilimumab at 1 mg/kg every six weeks. Every two weeks, patients got intravenous cyclophosphamide at 200 mg/m2, given one day ahead of each radiation and immunotherapy administration. Starting on cycle 1 day 1, patients took 300 mg of aspirin by mouth once daily for four cycles. The trial did not randomize participants into treatment groups. Eight patients were included in the translational analysis, namely three from the first dose cohort plus the first five from the second dose cohort.

What the time point label conveys for this sample: before trial treatment. The donors came from RACIN, which was a single-arm phase I dose-escalation trial that paired nivolumab and ipilimumab with aspirin, low-dose cyclophosphamide and low-dose radiotherapy. Patients with advanced, TIL-negative solid tumors were considered eligible. Sequencing relied on an Illumina HiSeq 2500. Superscript III and a set of TRAV- and TRBV-specific primers were used to synthesize first-strand cDNA, so that both TCRalpha and TCRbeta chains were covered. A roughly 19-cycle PCR with Phusion amplified the TCRs, pairing a constant-region primer with the adapter that was attached to the V primers. The MessageAmp II aRNA Amplification Kit was used to amplify the isolated mRNA, with in vitro transcription run for approximately 15 hours at 37 degrees C. The Dynabeads mRNA DIRECT Purification Kit was used to isolate mRNA for TCR sequencing. Indexed Illumina adapters were added in a second 25-cycle Phusion PCR, and the resulting products were purified with AMPure XP beads. The authors' pipeline ran thus. Using custom Perl scripts, TCR sequences that encoded the same protein were pooled, out-of-frame sequences were dropped, and the abundance of each clonotype was calculated. The analysis excluded TCR sequences that were supported by just one read. The metrics used to describe the repertoires included Shannon entropy, Gini index, clonality, richness, and the frequency of TCRs shared between repertoires. In TCRdb, the public reads were trimmed at Q25 with fastp and aligned with MiXCR, with productive beta chains retained. All rows with the same CDR3 protein become a single entry with the most common DNA and genes. TCRdb assigned the V and J calls; the authors' analysis was not used. For this sample there are 60,000 to 75,000 distinct CDR3 sequences; around a quarter appear just once. The top ten constitute 6.6% of the sample.

Trimming takes 0 bases off V and 5 bases off J; junction bases not matched to a gene: 4. The CDR3 sequence holds 14 residues, the cysteine and phenylalanine included. This entry keeps only the CDR3 DNA: 42 bases, framed from base 1. CDR1 DFQATT and CDR2 SNEGSKA are derived from the germline V gene (reference sequence). The V and J genes are TRBV20-1 and TRBJ2-5, with TRBD1 matching 9 junction bases. The receptor comes from a male donor with rectosigmoid adenocarcinoma. The source was PBMCs, collected before treatment. Here is the DNA: TGCAGTGCTAGAGAAACAGGGGGCGCGGAGACCCAGTACTTC. Its protein reads: CSARETGGAETQYF.